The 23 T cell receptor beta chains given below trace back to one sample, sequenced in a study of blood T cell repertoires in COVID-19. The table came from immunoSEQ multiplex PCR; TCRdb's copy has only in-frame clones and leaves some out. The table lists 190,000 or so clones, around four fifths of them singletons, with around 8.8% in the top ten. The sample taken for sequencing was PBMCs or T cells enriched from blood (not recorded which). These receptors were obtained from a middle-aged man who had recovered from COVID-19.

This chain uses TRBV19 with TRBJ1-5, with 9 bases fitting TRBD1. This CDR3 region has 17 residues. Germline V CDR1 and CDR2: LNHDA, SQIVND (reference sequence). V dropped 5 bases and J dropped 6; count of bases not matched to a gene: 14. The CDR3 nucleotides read TGTGCCAGTAGTCCAACCGGGACAGGGAAAGTTGGTCAGCCCCAGCATTTT. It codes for CASSPTGTGKVGQPQHF.

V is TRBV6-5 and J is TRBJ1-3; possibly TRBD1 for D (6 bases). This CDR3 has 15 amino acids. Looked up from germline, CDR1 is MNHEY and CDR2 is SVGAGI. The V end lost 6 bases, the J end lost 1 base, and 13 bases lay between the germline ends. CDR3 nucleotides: TGTGCCAGCAGAAACCGCCAGGGGTCTGGAAACACCATATATTTT. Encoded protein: CASRNRQGSGNTIYF.

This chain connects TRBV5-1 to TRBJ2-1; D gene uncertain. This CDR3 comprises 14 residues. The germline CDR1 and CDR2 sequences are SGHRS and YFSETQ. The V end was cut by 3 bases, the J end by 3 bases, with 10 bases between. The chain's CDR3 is CASSSGGNYNEQFF. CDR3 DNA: TGCGCCAGCAGCTCTGGTGGCAACTACAATGAGCAGTTCTTC.

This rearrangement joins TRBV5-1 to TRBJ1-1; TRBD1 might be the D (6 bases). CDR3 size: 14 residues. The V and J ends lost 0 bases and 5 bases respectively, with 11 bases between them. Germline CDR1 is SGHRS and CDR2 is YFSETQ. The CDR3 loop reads CASSLGQAVTEAFF. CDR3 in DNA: TGCGCCAGCAGCTTGGGACAGGCTGTTACTGAAGCTTTCTTT.

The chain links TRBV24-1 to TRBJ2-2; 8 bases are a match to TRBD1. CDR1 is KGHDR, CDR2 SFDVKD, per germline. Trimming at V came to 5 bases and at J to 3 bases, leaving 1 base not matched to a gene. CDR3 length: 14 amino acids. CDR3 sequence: CATSAGGDTGELFF. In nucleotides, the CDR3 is TGTGCCACCAGTGCAGGGGGCGACACCGGGGAGCTGTTTTTT.

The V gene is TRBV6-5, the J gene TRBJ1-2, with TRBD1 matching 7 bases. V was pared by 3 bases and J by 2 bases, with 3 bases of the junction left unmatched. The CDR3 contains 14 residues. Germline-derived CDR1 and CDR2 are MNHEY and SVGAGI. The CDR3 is CASSYKTGNYGYTF. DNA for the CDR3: TGTGCCAGCAGTTATAAGACAGGGAACTATGGCTACACCTTC.

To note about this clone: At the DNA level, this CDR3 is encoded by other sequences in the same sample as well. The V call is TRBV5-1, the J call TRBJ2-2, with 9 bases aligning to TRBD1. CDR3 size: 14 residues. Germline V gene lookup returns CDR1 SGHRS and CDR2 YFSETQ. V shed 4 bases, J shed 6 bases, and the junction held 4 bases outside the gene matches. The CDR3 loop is CASSPGQGAGELFF. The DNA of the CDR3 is TGCGCCAGCAGCCCGGGACAGGGTGCCGGGGAGCTGTTTTTT. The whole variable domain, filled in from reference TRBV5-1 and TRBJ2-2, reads KAGVTQTPRYLIKTRGQQVTLSCSPISGHRSVSWYQQTPGQGLQFLFEYFSETQRNKGNFPGRFSGRQFSNSRSEMNVSTLELGDSALYLCASSPGQGAGELFFGEGSRLTVL.

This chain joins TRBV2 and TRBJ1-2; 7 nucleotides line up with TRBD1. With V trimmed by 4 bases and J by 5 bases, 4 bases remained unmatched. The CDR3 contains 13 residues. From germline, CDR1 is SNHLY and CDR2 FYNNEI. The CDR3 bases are TGTGCCAGCAGTGCTGGACAGGCATATGGCTACACCTTC. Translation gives CASSAGQAYGYTF.

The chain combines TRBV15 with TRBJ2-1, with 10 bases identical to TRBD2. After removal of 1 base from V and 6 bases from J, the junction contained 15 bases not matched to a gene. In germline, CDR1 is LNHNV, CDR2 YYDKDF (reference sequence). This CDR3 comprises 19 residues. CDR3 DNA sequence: TGTGCCACCAGCAGAGGGTCATCGAGCGGGAGGGCCAGTGTCAATGAGCAGTTCTTC. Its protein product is CATSRGSSSGRASVNEQFF.

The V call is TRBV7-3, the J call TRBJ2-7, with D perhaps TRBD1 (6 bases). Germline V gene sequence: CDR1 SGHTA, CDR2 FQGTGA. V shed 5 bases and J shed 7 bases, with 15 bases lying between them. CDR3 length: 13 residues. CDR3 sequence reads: CASSATGLGEQYF. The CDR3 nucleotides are TGTGCCAGCAGCGCAACAGGGTTAGGGGAGCAGTACTTC. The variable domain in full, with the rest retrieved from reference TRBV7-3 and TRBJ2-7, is GAGVSQTPSNKVTEKGKYVELRCDPISGHTALYWYRQSLGQGPEFLIYFQGTGAADDSGLPNDRFFAVRPEGSVSTLKIQRTERGDSAVYLCASSATGLGEQYFGPGTRLTVT.

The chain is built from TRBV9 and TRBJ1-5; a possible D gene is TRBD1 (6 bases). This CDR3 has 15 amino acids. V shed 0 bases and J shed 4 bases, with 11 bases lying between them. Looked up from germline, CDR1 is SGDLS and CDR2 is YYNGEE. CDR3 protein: CASSVAGTHNQPQHF. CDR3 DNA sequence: TGTGCCAGCAGCGTAGCTGGGACACATAATCAGCCCCAGCATTTT.

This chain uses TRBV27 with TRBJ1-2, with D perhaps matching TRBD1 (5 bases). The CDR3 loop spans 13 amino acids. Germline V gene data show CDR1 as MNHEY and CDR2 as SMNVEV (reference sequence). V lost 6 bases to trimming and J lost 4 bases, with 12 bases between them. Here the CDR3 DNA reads TGTGCCAGCAGAAACAGGACCTCCTATGGCTACACCTTC. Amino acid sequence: CASRNRTSYGYTF.

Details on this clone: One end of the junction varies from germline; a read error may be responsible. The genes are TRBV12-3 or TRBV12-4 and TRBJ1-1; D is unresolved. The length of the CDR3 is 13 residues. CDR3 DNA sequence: TGTGCCAGCAGTTTGGGATTGGGAGGGCGGTCCCCCTTT. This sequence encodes CASSLGLGGRSPF.

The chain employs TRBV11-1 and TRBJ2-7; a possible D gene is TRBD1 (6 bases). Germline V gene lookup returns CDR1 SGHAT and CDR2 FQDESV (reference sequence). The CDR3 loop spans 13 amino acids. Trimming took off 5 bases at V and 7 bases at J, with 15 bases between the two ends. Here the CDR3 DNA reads TGTGCCAGCAGCCTGAGGCAGGGGCCAGAGCAGTACTTC. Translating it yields CASSLRQGPEQYF. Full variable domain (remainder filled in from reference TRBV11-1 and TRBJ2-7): EAEVAQSPRYKITEKSQAVAFWCDPISGHATLYWYRQILGQGPELLVQFQDESVVDDSQLPKDRFSAERLKGVDSTLKIQPAELGDSAMYLCASSLRQGPEQYFGPGTRLTVT.

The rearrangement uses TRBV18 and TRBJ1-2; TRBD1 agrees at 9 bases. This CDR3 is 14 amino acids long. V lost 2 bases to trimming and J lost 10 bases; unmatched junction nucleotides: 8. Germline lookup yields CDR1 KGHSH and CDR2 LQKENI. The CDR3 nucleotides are TGTGCCAGCTCACCATTGAGGGACAGGGTGGCCTACACCTTC. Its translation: CASSPLRDRVAYTF.

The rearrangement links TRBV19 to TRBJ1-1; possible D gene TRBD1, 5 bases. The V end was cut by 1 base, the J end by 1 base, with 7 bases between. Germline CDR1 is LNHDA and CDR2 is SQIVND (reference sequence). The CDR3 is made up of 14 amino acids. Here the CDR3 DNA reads TGTGCCAGTAGTATAGGGCAGGGGAACACTGAAGCTTTCTTT. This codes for CASSIGQGNTEAFF.

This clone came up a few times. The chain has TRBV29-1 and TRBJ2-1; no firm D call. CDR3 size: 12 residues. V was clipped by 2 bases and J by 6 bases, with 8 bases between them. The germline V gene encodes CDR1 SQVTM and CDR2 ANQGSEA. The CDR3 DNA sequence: TGCAGCGTTGAAAGGAGCACCAATGAGCAGTTCTTC. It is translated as CSVERSTNEQFF.

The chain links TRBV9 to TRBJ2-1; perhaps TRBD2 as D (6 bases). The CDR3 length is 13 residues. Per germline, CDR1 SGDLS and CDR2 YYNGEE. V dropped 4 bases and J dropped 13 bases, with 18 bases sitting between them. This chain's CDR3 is CASSPAGPMRQFF. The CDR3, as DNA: TGTGCCAGCAGCCCGGCGGGGCCGATGCGACAGTTCTTC.

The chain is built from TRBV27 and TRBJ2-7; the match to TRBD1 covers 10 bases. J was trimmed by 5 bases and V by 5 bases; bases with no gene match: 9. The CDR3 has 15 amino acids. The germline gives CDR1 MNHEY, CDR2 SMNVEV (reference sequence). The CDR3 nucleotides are TGTGCCAGCAGTCATCGACAGGGGGCGCACAACGAGCAGTACTTC. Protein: CASSHRQGAHNEQYF.

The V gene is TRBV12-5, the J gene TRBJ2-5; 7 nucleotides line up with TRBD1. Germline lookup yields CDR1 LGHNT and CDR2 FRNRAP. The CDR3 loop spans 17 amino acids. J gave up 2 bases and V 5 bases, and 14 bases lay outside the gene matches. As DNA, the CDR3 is TGTGCTAGTGGTCTCTCCCCCCATCGGACAGGACAAGAGACCCAGTACTTC. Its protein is CASGLSPHRTGQETQYF. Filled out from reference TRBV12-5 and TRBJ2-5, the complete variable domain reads DARVTQTPRHKVTEMGQEVTMRCQPILGHNTVFWYRQTMMQGLELLAYFRNRAPLDDSGMPKDRFSAEMPDATLATLKIQPSEPRDSAVYFCASGLSPHRTGQETQYFGPGTRLLVL.

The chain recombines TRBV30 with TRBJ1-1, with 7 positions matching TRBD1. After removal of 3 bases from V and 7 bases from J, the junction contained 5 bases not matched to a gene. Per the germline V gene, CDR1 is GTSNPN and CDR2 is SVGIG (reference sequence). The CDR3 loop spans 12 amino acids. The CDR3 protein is CAWRQGNDEAFF. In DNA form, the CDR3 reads TGTGCCTGGAGACAGGGGAATGATGAAGCTTTCTTT.

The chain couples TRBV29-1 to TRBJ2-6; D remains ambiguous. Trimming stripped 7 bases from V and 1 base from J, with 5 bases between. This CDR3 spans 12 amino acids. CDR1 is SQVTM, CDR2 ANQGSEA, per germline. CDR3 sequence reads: CSAQSGANVLTF. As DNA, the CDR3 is TGCAGCGCTCAGTCTGGGGCCAACGTCCTGACTTTC.

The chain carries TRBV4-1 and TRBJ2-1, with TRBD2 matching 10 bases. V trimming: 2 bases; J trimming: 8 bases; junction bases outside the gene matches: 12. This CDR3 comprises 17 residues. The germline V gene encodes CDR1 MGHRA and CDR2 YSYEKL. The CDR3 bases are TGCGCCAGCAGCCAACAAGGCGTAGCGGGGGGAGGGGATGAGCAGTTCTTC. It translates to CASSQQGVAGGGDEQFF.